This record looks at one T cell receptor beta chain sequence and its context. Antigen unknown. Trimming pared 2 bases from V and 6 bases from J, leaving 5 bases between. Germline CDR1 and CDR2: SGHTA and FQGNSA. CDR3 length: 11 amino acids. This sample was taken from a study of chemoradiotherapy in HPV16-positive cancers. Study results and caveats: The functional HPV-specific definition rests on just two HPV16-positive patients. For HPV16-positive patients, expanding HPV-responsive T cells associated with longer recurrence-free survival. Candidate HPV-specific clones and E7-related TCR motifs grew in tumor during treatment.

Assay: immunoSEQ multiplex PCR; the TCRdb copy retains only in-frame clones and omits some. The data contain around 10,000 clones, around 81% of them singletons. The sequencing here drew on blood, taken from a patient who underwent chemoradiotherapy. The TCR was taken from a human donor with HPV-associated anogenital cancer. V usage is TRBV7-2 and J usage is TRBJ2-7; D gene unclear. The CDR3, as DNA: TGTGCCAGCAGCTTATATACCGAGCAGTACTTC. Translated: CASSLYTEQYF.